This entry features one TCR beta chain sequence. Its antigen is still unknown. The sample originates from a study of cytomegalovirus exposure and HLA in healthy donors. With 0 bases clipped from V and 5 bases from J, the junction kept 7 bases outside the gene matches. The CDR3 is 16 residues long. CDR1 LNHDA and CDR2 SQIVND come from the germline V gene (reference sequence). Study-wide points: Owing to their indistinguishability, certain V segments, notably TRBV6-2 and TRBV6-3, were excluded. Later work showed greater clonal expansion in HLA-associated TCR beta chains than in equally common others.

The PCR had 60 Vbeta and 13 Jbeta primers. Data came from immunoSEQ multiplex PCR; TCRdb stores just in-frame clones and leaves some out. Its listing shows 34,000 or so clones. Input material: PBMCs. This chain uses TRBV19 with TRBJ1-2; 9 nucleotides agree with TRBD1. The source is a middle-aged woman in good health and CMV-seropositive. The CDR3 region is CASSIEGRQGEYGYTF. CDR3 coding DNA: TGTGCCAGTAGTATAGAAGGCCGACAGGGGGAGTATGGCTACACCTTC. Based on the CDR3 plus reference TRBV19 and TRBJ1-2, the full variable domain is DGGITQSPKYLFRKEGQNVTLSCEQNLNHDAMYWYRQDPGQGLRLIYYSQIVNDFQKGDIAEGYSVSREKKESFPLTVTSAQKNPTAFYLCASSIEGRQGEYGYTFGSGTRLTVV.